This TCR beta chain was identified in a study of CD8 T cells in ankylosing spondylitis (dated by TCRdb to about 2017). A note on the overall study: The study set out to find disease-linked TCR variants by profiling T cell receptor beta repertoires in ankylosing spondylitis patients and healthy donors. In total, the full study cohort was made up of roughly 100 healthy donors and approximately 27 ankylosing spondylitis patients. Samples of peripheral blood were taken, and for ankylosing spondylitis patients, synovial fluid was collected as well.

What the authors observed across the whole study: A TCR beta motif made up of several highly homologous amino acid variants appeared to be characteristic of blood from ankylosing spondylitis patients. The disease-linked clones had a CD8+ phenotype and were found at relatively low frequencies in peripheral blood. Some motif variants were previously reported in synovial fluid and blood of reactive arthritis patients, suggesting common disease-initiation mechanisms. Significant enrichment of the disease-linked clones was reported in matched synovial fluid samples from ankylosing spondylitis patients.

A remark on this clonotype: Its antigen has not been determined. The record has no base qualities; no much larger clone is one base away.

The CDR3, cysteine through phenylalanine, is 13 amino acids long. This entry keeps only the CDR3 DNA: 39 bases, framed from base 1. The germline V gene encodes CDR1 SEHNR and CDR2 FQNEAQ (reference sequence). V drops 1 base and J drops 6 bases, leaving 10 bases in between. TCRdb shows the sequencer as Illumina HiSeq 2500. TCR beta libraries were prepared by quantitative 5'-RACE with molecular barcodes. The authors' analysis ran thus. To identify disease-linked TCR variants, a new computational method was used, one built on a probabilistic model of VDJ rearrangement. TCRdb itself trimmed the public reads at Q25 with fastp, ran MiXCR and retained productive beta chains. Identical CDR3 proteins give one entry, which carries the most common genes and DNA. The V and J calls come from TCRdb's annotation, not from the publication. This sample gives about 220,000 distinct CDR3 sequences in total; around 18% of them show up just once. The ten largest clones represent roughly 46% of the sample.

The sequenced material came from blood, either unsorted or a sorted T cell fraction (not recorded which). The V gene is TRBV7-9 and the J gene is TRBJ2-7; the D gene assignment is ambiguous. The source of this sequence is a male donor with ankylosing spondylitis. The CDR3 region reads CASSLGSSVEQYF. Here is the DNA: TGTGCCAGCAGCTTAGGGTCGAGCGTCGAGCAGTACTTC.